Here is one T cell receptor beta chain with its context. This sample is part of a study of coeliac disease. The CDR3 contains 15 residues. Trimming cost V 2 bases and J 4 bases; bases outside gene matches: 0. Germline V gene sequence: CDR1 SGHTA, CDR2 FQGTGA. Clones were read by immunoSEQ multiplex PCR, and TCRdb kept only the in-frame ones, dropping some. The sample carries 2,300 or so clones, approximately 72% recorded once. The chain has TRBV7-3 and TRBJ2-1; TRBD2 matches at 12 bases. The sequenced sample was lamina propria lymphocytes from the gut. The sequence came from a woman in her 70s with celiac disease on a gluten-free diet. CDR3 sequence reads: CASSLGTSGYNEQFF. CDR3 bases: TGTGCCAGCAGCTTAGGGACTAGCGGGTACAATGAGCAGTTCTTC.